This entry is about one T cell receptor beta chain. This clonotype was seen at least ten times. Its antigen remains unidentified. No much larger clone exists at a distance of one base, and base qualities are not known. The data stem from a study of T cells in Graves' hyperthyroidism and ophthalmopathy (dated 2019 in TCRdb). With regard to the full study: Peripheral blood samples were taken at initial diagnosis, before any treatment was given. To identify distinguishing TCR V-J signatures, a discovery cohort of 95 to 100 patients was used, comprising approximately 40 with Graves' ophthalmopathy and some 57 with stable Graves' hyperthyroidism. Whether ophthalmopathy could be predicted prospectively was tested in an independent validation cohort made up of about 18 hyperthyroidism patients plus 17 patients who later progressed to ophthalmopathy. The 90 or so discovery patients were randomly split 7:3 into training and test sets. The study also compared thyroid tissue and blood T-cell repertoires from more than 5 Graves' hyperthyroidism patients. After blood sampling, hyperthyroidism patients were treated with methimazole at a starting dose of 30 mg daily, and ophthalmopathy patients were treated with high-dose intravenous methylprednisolone. The paper reports TCR Vbeta CDR3 sequencing of 130 to 150 peripheral blood samples: 40 to 45 ophthalmopathy, fewer than 80 hyperthyroidism and around 17 progressor patients. The investigation overall reported the following: A model built on a 13 V-J signature distinguished ophthalmopathy from stable hyperthyroidism, reaching about 88% sensitivity and under 84% specificity in cross-validation and 80%/75% in testing. Sample size was not statistically predetermined, and blinding of investigators to group allocation was not performed. Blood samples also contained most of the expanded thyroid clonotypes (frequency above 0.001), which suggests that blood repertoires may reflect thyroid immune responses. During validation, the model predicted progression to ophthalmopathy a median of around 7 months ahead of onset, with 60% to 71% sensitivity and almost 75% specificity.

The TCR beta CDR3 regions were amplified from RNA transcripts. For the first round of RT-PCR on the TCR CDR3, the HTBI primer set was used together with the Qiagen OneStep RT-PCR kit. A second multiplex PCR round built the libraries, followed by size selection and purification. Libraries were sequenced paired-end with 100 bp reads on an Illumina HiSeq2000. The paper's processing steps were these. SOAPnuke was used to process the raw data, with reads discarded if the reads contained adapters or uncalled bases, had a mean Phred below 15, or lacked an exact constant-primer or identifier match. COPE v1.2.5 was used to merge the high-quality paired reads, and each unique nucleotide sequence was defined as a clonotype. Clonotypes were aligned to IMGT TRBV, TRBD and TRBJ reference segments using MiTCR v1.1. Analysis was restricted to V-J combinations with a frequency above 0.0001, which covered over 98% of repertoires. A TCS score was defined as the ratio between F50 (clonal expansion) and ExV (chaos), using BLOSUM62-based TCRdist between CDR3 peptides within each V-J. Welch's t-statistics and random forest reduced around 510 V-J features to about 12, which were used in a naive Bayes classifier (R e1071). In TCRdb, the public reads were trimmed at Q25 with fastp and aligned with MiXCR, with productive beta chains retained. One record per CDR3 amino acid sequence lists the most common genes and DNA. TCRdb's processing, not the study's, gives the V and J calls here. The sample data list some 380,000 distinct CDR3 sequences, and approximately 12% of these were observed just once. The ten top clones hold roughly 20% of the sample.

Hyperthyroidism patients were aged 18 to 65 years and newly diagnosed, with disease duration of less than 2 months. Exclusion was applied to patients with uncontrolled infections, other autoimmune diseases, pregnancy or lactation. Diagnoses relied on clinical symptoms, serum thyroxine and TRAb, thyroid ultrasound and orbital computed tomography. For progressor patients, blood was drawn at the first diagnosis of hyperthyroidism, before any ophthalmopathy symptoms had appeared. Ficoll-Paque density gradient centrifugation was used to isolate PBMCs from 8 to 10 ml of fresh peripheral blood. Progressor patients were defined as those initially diagnosed with Graves' hyperthyroidism in whom ophthalmopathy developed during follow-up. Total RNA was extracted using Trizol reagent, and RNA quality was assessed on an Agilent 2100 Bioanalyzer. From a lookup of the germline V gene, CDR1 and CDR2 are SGHTA and FQGNSA. Trimming removed 2 bases from V and 6 bases from J, leaving 14 bases between the germline ends. The CDR3 goes from the cysteine to the phenylalanine over 15 residues. Only CDR3 DNA remains: 45 bases, in frame from the first base.

The receptor chain draws on TRBV7-2 and TRBJ2-1; the D gene is perhaps TRBD1 or TRBD2, each of them matching over 5 bases. The sequencing input was blood. The receptor was derived from a man aged 30 to 45 with Graves' hyperthyroidism that later progressed to Graves' ophthalmopathy. CDR3 region: CASSLRGSEGNEQFF. The sequence in DNA is TGTGCCAGCAGCTTAAGGGGATCCGAGGGCAATGAGCAGTTCTTC.